What follows are 26 T cell receptor beta chains derived from one specimen sequenced in a study of blood T cell repertoires in COVID-19 (dated by TCRdb to 2018 to 2021). To prepare the library, the immunoSEQ multiplex PCR assay was applied. This immuneACCESS table, as held by TCRdb, lists in-frame sequences with V and J called but not all clones. Of the missing ones, under half trace to an unresolved V gene in checked studies; the others have no known cause. The sample yields over 300,000 clones; more than 70% were counted once. The ten largest clones capture 6.4% of the sample. Sequences were obtained from peripheral blood. Receptor source: a man younger than 30 who had recovered from COVID-19.

This sequence joins TRBV5-1 and TRBJ2-1; 9 bases map to TRBD2. The CDR3 runs 18 residues. The germline V gene encodes CDR1 SGHRS and CDR2 YFSETQ. V shed 0 bases and J 0 bases; nucleotides not matched to a gene: 7. DNA of the CDR3: TGCGCCAGCAGCTTGGAGAGCGGGGGGTCGAGCTCCTACAATGAGCAGTTCTTC. It yields the protein CASSLESGGSSSYNEQFF.

The genes are TRBV27 and TRBJ2-3; 11 nucleotides line up with TRBD2. The CDR3 is 17 residues long. Germline CDR1 MNHEY, CDR2 SMNVEV (reference sequence). With 3 bases clipped from V and 2 bases from J, the junction kept 7 bases outside the gene matches. The CDR3 is CASSLWLAGGLTDTQYF. In DNA form, the CDR3 reads TGTGCCAGCAGTTTGTGGCTAGCGGGAGGCCTCACAGATACGCAGTATTTT.

The rearrangement uses TRBV30 and TRBJ1-5, with D unresolved. Trimming left V 2 bases short and J 4 bases short, with 9 bases between. Germline values: CDR1 GTSNPN, CDR2 SVGIG (reference sequence). There are 13 residues in the CDR3. The CDR3 loop reads CAWSNRENQPQHF. The CDR3 DNA follows: TGTGCCTGGAGTAACCGGGAGAATCAGCCCCAGCATTTT.

The chain combines TRBV3-1 (or the pseudogene TRBV3-2) with TRBJ2-1; D is perhaps TRBD1 (6 bases). Germline V gene lookup returns CDR1 LGHDT and CDR2 YNNKEL (reference sequence). The CDR3 sequence is 14 residues long. V was shortened by 2 bases and J by 6 bases, with 11 bases between the two germline ends. DNA of the CDR3: TGTGCCAGCAGCCAAACCCGGACAGCCAATGAGCAGTTCTTC. This sequence encodes CASSQTRTANEQFF.

The rearrangement links TRBV5-6 to TRBJ2-7; TRBD1 matches 8 bases. CDR1 is SGHDT, CDR2 YYEEEE, per germline. CDR3 length: 14 residues. With V trimmed by 6 bases and J by 3 bases, 8 bases remained unmatched. CDR3 residues: CASILTGERYEQYF. CDR3 sequence (DNA): TGTGCCAGCATTTTGACAGGGGAACGCTACGAGCAGTACTTC.

V usage is TRBV5-1 and J usage is TRBJ2-5; D may be TRBD2 (5 bases). V was shortened by 0 bases and J by 9 bases, with 15 bases between the two germline ends. Germline V gene data show CDR1 as SGHRS and CDR2 as YFSETQ. This CDR3 spans 14 amino acids. The DNA of the CDR3 is TGCGCCAGCAGCTTGGATCGGGGAAAAACGGCCCAGTACTTC. It is translated as CASSLDRGKTAQYF.

The V and J genes are TRBV27 and TRBJ2-7; the D is unclear. Germline V lookup: CDR1 MNHEY, CDR2 SMNVEV (reference sequence). This CDR3 is built from 12 residues. Deletions cut 3 bases from V and 3 bases from J, with 6 bases between. The chain's CDR3 is CASSFPGYEQYF. CDR3 nucleotide sequence: TGTGCCAGCAGTTTTCCAGGCTACGAGCAGTACTTC.

The chain employs TRBV7-3 and TRBJ2-3, with 8 bases fitting TRBD2. The CDR3 is made up of 16 amino acids. In germline, CDR1 is SGHTA, CDR2 FQGTGA. After removal of 5 bases from V and 0 bases from J, the junction contained 7 bases not matched to a gene. CDR3 bases: TGTGCCAGCAGCCAATATAGCGGGGCTAGCACAGATACGCAGTATTTT. Translating gives CASSQYSGASTDTQYF.

The chain uses TRBV4-1 and TRBJ2-7; 11 positions match TRBD1. The J segment lost 4 bases and the V segment lost 3 bases, leaving 5 bases of the junction unmatched. The CDR3 covers 15 residues. Per the germline V gene, CDR1 is MGHRA and CDR2 is YSYEKL. This CDR3 is CASSHLGTGGYEQYF. In DNA, the CDR3 is TGCGCCAGCAGCCACTTGGGGACAGGGGGATACGAGCAGTACTTC.

The rearrangement links TRBV9 to TRBJ2-7; 7 positions agree with TRBD2. J was trimmed by 7 bases and V by 4 bases; bases with no gene match: 17. CDR1 and CDR2 (germline): SGDLS, YYNGEE. The CDR3 loop spans 16 amino acids. As DNA, the CDR3 is TGTGCCAGCAGCTGGGACCTCGGGACTACCCCGAGAGAGCAGTACTTC. It codes for CASSWDLGTTPREQYF.

The chain carries TRBV10-3 and TRBJ1-1; D possibly corresponds to TRBD1 (6 bases). The CDR3 is made up of 16 amino acids. V lost 0 bases and J 1 base, leaving 12 bases between the germline ends. Germline V gene sequence: CDR1 ENHRY, CDR2 SYGVKD. The CDR3 is CAISESWTVPNTEAFF. Written as DNA, the CDR3 is TGTGCCATCAGTGAGTCATGGACAGTACCGAACACTGAAGCTTTCTTT.

The CDR3: CASRTARDRGPNEQFF. The CDR3 nucleotides are TGTGCCAGCAGGACAGCCCGGGACAGGGGGCCCAATGAGCAGTTCTTC. The chain couples TRBV6-6 to TRBJ2-1; 12 nucleotides match TRBD1. V shed 6 bases and J 6 bases; nucleotides not matched to a gene: 9. The CDR3 consists of 16 residues. Germline loops: CDR1 MNHNY, CDR2 SVGAGI (reference sequence).

V and J are TRBV7-9 and TRBJ2-1; 7 bases match TRBD1. The junction had 20 bases not matched to a gene; V was cut back by 4 bases and J by 5 bases. Looked up from germline, CDR1 is SEHNR and CDR2 is FQNEAQ (reference sequence). There are 19 residues in the CDR3. As DNA, the CDR3 is TGTGCCAGCAGCTCACCGGGACAGACTACTACCCGAACTGACAATGAGCAGTTCTTC. This encodes CASSSPGQTTTRTDNEQFF.

This chain connects TRBV27 to TRBJ2-5, with 7 positions matching TRBD2. The germline gives CDR1 MNHEY, CDR2 SMNVEV (reference sequence). Germline trimming cut 8 bases from V and 2 bases from J; bases unmatched to any gene: 5. The length of the CDR3 is 13 residues. The CDR3 sequence is CASGTSAQETQYF. The CDR3 coding sequence is TGTGCCAGCGGTACTAGCGCTCAAGAGACCCAGTACTTC.

The chain employs TRBV6-5 and TRBJ1-1; TRBD1 matches at 7 bases. V shed 4 bases and J 1 base; nucleotides not matched to a gene: 3. The CDR3 consists of 14 residues. Germline CDR1 MNHEY, CDR2 SVGAGI. The CDR3 nucleotides read TGTGCCAGCAGTTTGACAGGGTCGAACACTGAAGCTTTCTTT. Translation gives CASSLTGSNTEAFF.

This clone has a handful of counts. The gene calls are TRBV19 and TRBJ1-3, with D possibly matching TRBD1 (6 bases). This CDR3 is built from 13 residues. Between the trimmed V and J ends, which lost 7 bases and 4 bases, there was a span of 11 bases. Looked up from germline, CDR1 is LNHDA and CDR2 is SQIVND (reference sequence). The CDR3 protein is CASISQGGNTIYF. Here the CDR3 DNA reads TGTGCCAGTATCTCCCAGGGGGGAAACACCATATATTTT. The variable domain in full, completed from reference TRBV19 and TRBJ1-3, reads DGGITQSPKYLFRKEGQNVTLSCEQNLNHDAMYWYRQDPGQGLRLIYYSQIVNDFQKGDIAEGYSVSREKKESFPLTVTSAQKNPTAFYLCASISQGGNTIYFGEGSWLTVV.

V usage is TRBV27 and J usage is TRBJ1-2, with D hard to call. Trimming removed 4 bases at V and 4 bases at J, with 16 bases between. Germline CDR1 reads MNHEY; CDR2 reads SMNVEV (reference sequence). CDR3 length: 15 residues. CDR3 in amino acids: CASSSGGGRLYGYTF. Written as DNA, the CDR3 is TGTGCCAGCAGTTCGGGTGGAGGGCGTCTCTATGGCTACACCTTC.

The rearrangement uses TRBV3-1 (or the pseudogene TRBV3-2) and TRBJ2-7; 7 positions match TRBD1. CDR3 length: 12 residues. V gave up 0 bases and J gave up 12 bases; unmatched junction bases: 5. Germline values: CDR1 LGHDT, CDR2 YNNKEL (reference sequence). The CDR3 bases are TGTGCCAGCAGCCAAGAGGGACAGCCCCGGTACTTC. Residues: CASSQEGQPRYF.

The chain links TRBV7-8 to TRBJ2-7; the D gene is possibly TRBD2 (5 bases). Germline V lookup: CDR1 SGHVS, CDR2 FQNEAQ. Trimming removed 3 bases from V and 3 bases from J, with 9 bases in between. This CDR3 has 13 residues. The chain's CDR3 is CASSLDGDYEQYF. For the CDR3, the DNA is TGTGCCAGCAGCTTGGACGGGGACTACGAGCAGTACTTC. The entire variable domain, with the rest obtained from reference TRBV7-8 and TRBJ2-7, is as follows: GAGVSQSPRYKVAKRGQDVALRCDPISGHVSLFWYQQALGQGPEFLTYFQNEAQLDKSGLPSDRFFAERPEGSVSTLKIQRTQQEDSAVYLCASSLDGDYEQYFGPGTRLTVT.

This sequence joins TRBV7-2 and TRBJ2-2, with TRBD2 identical over 8 bases. CDR1 is SGHTA, CDR2 FQGNSA, per germline. The CDR3 extends over 17 amino acids. Unmatched junction bases numbered 7, after V lost 4 bases and J lost 0 bases. CDR3 in amino acids: CASSSKTSVANTGELFF. The CDR3, as DNA: TGTGCCAGCAGCTCAAAGACTAGCGTGGCGAACACCGGGGAGCTGTTTTTT.

The chain couples TRBV5-1 to TRBJ1-2, with TRBD1 matching over 10 bases. The CDR3 contains 15 residues. Looked up from germline, CDR1 is SGHRS and CDR2 is YFSETQ. The trim removed 4 bases at V and 4 bases at J, leaving 7 bases unmatched. The CDR3 DNA reads TGCGCCAGCAGCCCCACCGGGACAGGGGCCTATGGCTACACCTTC. The encoded protein is CASSPTGTGAYGYTF.

The sample holds a few counts of this clone. The V and J genes are TRBV2 and TRBJ1-2; D is possibly TRBD1 (6 bases). Trimming removed 8 bases from V and 4 bases from J, with 14 bases in between. Germline V gives CDR1 SNHLY, CDR2 FYNNEI. The CDR3 sequence is 13 residues long. The CDR3 is CASGATGTYGYTF. The CDR3 bases are TGTGCCAGCGGGGCCACAGGGACCTATGGCTACACCTTC. The full variable domain, its missing parts supplied by reference TRBV2 and TRBJ1-2, is EPEVTQTPSHQVTQMGQEVILRCVPISNHLYFYWYRQILGQKVEFLVSFYNNEISEKSEIFDDQFSVERPDGSNFTLKIRSTKLEDSAMYFCASGATGTYGYTFGSGTRLTVV.

This clone was detected once. The genes are TRBV4-1 and TRBJ2-7; weak D call: TRBD2 (6 bases). Germline V gene lookup returns CDR1 MGHRA and CDR2 YSYEKL. V was shortened by 0 bases and J by 2 bases, with 8 bases between the two germline ends. The CDR3 totals 14 residues. CDR3: CASSQDRLAYEQYF. Written as DNA, the CDR3 is TGCGCCAGCAGCCAAGATCGACTAGCCTACGAGCAGTACTTC.

The chain has TRBV6-5 and TRBJ2-7; 11 bases line up with TRBD1. This CDR3 region has 16 residues. The V segment lost 0 bases and the J segment 5 bases; nucleotides outside the gene matches: 6. The germline V gene encodes CDR1 MNHEY and CDR2 SVGAGI. The DNA for the CDR3 is TGTGCCAGCAGTTACTCGATGGGACAGGGGGACCACGAGCAGTACTTC. The encoded protein is CASSYSMGQGDHEQYF.

This clone was observed a single time. In DNA form, the CDR3 reads TGTGCCAGCAGTGAAGGGGGACTAGCGGGAGAGCCCCTCCCCAATGAGCAGTTCTTC. Its translation is CASSEGGLAGEPLPNEQFF. V gene TRBV2 combines with J gene TRBJ2-1, with 14 bases matching TRBD2. Losses at the gene ends were 1 base for V and 6 bases for J; bases not matched to a gene: 11. In germline, CDR1 is SNHLY, CDR2 FYNNEI. The CDR3 spans 19 residues.

The chain links TRBV7-6 to TRBJ2-3; D remains ambiguous. The CDR3 contains 16 residues. Looked up from germline, CDR1 is SGHVS and CDR2 is FNYEAQ. V lost 2 bases, J lost 2 bases, and 14 bases lay in between. The CDR3 spells CASSLFYRDHTDTQYF. DNA for the CDR3: TGTGCCAGCAGCTTATTTTACAGAGACCACACAGATACGCAGTATTTT. The full variable domain, its missing parts supplied by reference TRBV7-6 and TRBJ2-3, is GAGVSQSPRYKVTKRGQDVALRCDPISGHVSLYWYRQALGQGPEFLTYFNYEAQQDKSGLPNDRFSAERPEGSISTLTIQRTEQRDSAMYRCASSLFYRDHTDTQYFGPGTRLTVL.